The present entry profiles one TCR beta chain with its context. The antigen remains undetermined. This sample was included in a study of post-analysis software for immune sequencing data. Study-level findings and limits: Controls had lower frequencies than patients of about 5 TRBV segments, which included TRBV5-6, TRBV5-1 and TRBV20-1. Same-batch preparations were strongly co-clustered by F measure. Multiple sclerosis was associated with a significant reduction in normalized Chao1 diversity relative to controls.

TCR beta cDNA libraries had unique molecular identifiers. T cells numbering roughly 1 to 10 million yielded cDNA molecules that totaled some 500,000. In TCRdb, the PCR reads were re-called with MiXCR into one record per CDR3 protein. In the table there are 380,000 or so distinct CDR3 sequences, less than 35% of which are singletons. Looked up from germline, CDR1 is MNHEY and CDR2 is SVGAGI. V lost 5 bases to trimming and J lost 7 bases; unmatched junction nucleotides: 11. The CDR3 extends over 15 amino acids. The J gene is TRBJ1-2, the V gene TRBV6-5, with 9 bases that match TRBD1. What was sequenced was blood. This clonotype originated in a girl under 18 with multiple sclerosis. The CDR3 reads CASSPWTGECRGYTF. The CDR3, as DNA: TGTGCCAGCAGTCCGTGGACAGGGGAGTGTCGTGGCTACACCTTC.